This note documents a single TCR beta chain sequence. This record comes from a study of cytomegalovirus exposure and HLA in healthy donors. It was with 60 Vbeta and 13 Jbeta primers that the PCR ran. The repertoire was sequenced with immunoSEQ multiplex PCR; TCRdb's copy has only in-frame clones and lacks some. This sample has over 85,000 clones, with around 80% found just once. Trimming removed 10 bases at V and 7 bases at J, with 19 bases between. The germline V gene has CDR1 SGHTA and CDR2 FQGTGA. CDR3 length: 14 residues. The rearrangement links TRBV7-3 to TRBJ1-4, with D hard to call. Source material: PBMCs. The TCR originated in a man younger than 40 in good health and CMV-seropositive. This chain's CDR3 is CATELGLSGEKLFF. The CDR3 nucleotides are TGTGCCACGGAGTTGGGTCTCTCGGGTGAAAAACTGTTTTTT.